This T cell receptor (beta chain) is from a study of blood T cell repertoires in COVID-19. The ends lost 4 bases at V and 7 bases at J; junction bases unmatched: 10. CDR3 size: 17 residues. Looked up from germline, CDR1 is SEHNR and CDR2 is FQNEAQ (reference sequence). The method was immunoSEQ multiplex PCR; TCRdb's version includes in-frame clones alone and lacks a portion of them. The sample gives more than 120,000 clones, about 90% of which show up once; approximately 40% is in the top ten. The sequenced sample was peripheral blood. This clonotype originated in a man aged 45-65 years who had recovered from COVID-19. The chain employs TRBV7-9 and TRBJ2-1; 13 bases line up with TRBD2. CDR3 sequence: CASSSWLTSGGANEQFF. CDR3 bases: TGTGCCAGCAGCTCTTGGCTAACTAGCGGGGGGGCAAATGAGCAGTTCTTC.